Following are 11 T cell receptor beta chains from one sample sequenced in a study of monozygotic twins with inflammatory bowel disease. TCRdb re-called the 5' RACE reads; one entry per CDR3 protein, DNA not given. The table counts about 300,000 distinct CDR3 sequences; roughly 5.3% lies in the top ten. The sequenced sample was blood. The source is a human donor with ulcerative colitis or Crohn's disease, or a healthy co-twin of an affected twin (not recorded which).

The chain uses TRBV6-2 or TRBV6-3 and TRBJ2-3; there is no DNA to check the TCRdb D call of TRBD2. The CDR3 is 12 amino acids. In germline, CDR1 is MNHEY, CDR2 SVGEGT. CDR3 sequence: CASRGGLPTQYF.

The chain is built from TRBV7-2 and TRBJ1-5. CDR1 is SGHTA and CDR2 is FQGNSA in the germline V gene. This CDR3 is built from 14 residues. Here the CDR3 reads CASSLELANQPQHF.

The CDR3 reads CASSLQSYTEAFF. This chain joins TRBV5-5 and TRBJ1-1. The CDR3 runs to 13 residues. Germline-derived CDR1 and CDR2 are SGHKS and YYEKEE (reference sequence).

V gene TRBV5-5 combines with J gene TRBJ2-7; TCRdb gives TRBD1 as the D gene, but with no DNA this cannot be confirmed. There are 15 residues in the CDR3. Germline V gene sequence: CDR1 SGHKS, CDR2 YYEKEE (reference sequence). CDR3 in amino acids: CASSKGQVISYEQYF.

V and J are TRBV7-2 and TRBJ2-7. This CDR3 is 15 amino acids long. Per the germline V gene, CDR1 is SGHTA and CDR2 is FQGNSA. This CDR3 reads CASSPMKGRGYEQYF.

The chain joins TRBV20-1 to TRBJ1-6. This CDR3 has 11 amino acids. CDR1 is DFQATT and CDR2 is SNEGSKA in the germline V gene (reference sequence). CDR3 in amino acids: CSALDRSPLHF.

The chain combines TRBV20-1 with TRBJ2-2; TCRdb's assignment of TRBD1 cannot be checked, as there is no DNA. In germline, CDR1 is DFQATT, CDR2 SNEGSKA (reference sequence). This CDR3 spans 14 amino acids. The CDR3 is CSARHRVETGELFF.

The CDR3 region is CASSTLDSYTGELFF. The rearrangement links TRBV12-3 or TRBV12-4 to TRBJ2-2; TCRdb outputs TRBD1, but without DNA this stays unchecked. This CDR3 is 15 amino acids long.

V and J are TRBV4-3 and TRBJ2-7. Germline V lookup: CDR1 LGHNA, CDR2 YSLEER. This CDR3 region has 15 residues. The CDR3 loop reads CASSQGWTHGYEQYF.

The rearrangement links TRBV12-3 or TRBV12-4 to TRBJ1-3; the TCRdb D gene call, TRBD1, has no DNA to confirm it. The CDR3 extends over 14 amino acids. CDR3 protein: CASSGTDSGNTIYF.

The chain joins TRBV5-1 to TRBJ2-7; TCRdb gives TRBD1 as the D gene, but with no DNA this cannot be confirmed. Germline CDR1 and CDR2: SGHRS and YFSETQ. The CDR3 sequence is 15 residues long. The chain's CDR3 is CASSLDSLRPYEQYF.